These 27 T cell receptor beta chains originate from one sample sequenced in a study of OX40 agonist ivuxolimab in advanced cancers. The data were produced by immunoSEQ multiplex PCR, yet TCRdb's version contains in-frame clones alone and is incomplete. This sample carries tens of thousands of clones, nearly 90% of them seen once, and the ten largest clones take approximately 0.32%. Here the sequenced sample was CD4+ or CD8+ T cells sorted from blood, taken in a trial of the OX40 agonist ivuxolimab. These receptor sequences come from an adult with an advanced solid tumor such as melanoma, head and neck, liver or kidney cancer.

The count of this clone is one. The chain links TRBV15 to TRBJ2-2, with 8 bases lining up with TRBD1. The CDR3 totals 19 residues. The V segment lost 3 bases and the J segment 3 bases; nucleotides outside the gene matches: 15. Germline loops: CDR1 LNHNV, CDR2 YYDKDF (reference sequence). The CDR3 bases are TGTGCCACCAGCAGCCCGAGAGGGGGGTCAGGGGGCCACACCGGGGAGCTGTTTTTT. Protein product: CATSSPRGGSGGHTGELFF.

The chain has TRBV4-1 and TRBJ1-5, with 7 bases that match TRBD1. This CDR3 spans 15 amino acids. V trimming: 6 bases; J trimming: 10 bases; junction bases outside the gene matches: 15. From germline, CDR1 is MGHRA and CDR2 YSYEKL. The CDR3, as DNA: TGCGCCAGCAGACCCGGCGGGACAGAGGTTGTACCCCAGCATTTT. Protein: CASRPGGTEVVPQHF.

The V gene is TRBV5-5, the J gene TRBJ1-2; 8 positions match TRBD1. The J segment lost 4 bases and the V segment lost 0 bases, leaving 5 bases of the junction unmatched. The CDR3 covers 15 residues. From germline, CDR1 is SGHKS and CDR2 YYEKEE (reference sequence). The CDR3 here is CASSLAQGAAYGYTF. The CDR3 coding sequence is TGTGCCAGCAGCTTGGCGCAGGGGGCCGCCTATGGCTACACCTTC.

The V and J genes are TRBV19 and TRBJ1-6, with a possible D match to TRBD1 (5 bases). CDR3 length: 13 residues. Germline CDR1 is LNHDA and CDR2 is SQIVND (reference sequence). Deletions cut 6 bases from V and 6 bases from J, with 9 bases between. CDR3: CASSQRGNSPLHF. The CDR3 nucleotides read TGTGCCAGTAGCCAGAGGGGTAATTCACCCCTCCACTTT.

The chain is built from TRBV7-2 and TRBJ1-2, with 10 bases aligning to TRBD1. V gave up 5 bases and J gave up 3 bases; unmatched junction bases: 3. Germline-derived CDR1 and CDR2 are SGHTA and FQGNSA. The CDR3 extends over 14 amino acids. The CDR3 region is CASSPGTGDYGYTF. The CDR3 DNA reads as TGTGCCAGCAGCCCGGGGACAGGGGACTATGGCTACACCTTC.

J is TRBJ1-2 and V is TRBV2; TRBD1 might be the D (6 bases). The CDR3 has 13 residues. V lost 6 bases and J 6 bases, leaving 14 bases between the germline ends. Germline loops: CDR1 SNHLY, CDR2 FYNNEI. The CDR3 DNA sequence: TGTGCCAGCAGCTCCAGGGGACCGCATGGCTACACCTTC. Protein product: CASSSRGPHGYTF.

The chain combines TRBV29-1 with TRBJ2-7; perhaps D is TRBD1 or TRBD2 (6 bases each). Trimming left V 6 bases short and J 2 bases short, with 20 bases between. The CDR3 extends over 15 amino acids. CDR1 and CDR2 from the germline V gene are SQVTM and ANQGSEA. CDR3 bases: TGCAGCGTCGGGGGCCCGGGCTATGGGACCTACGAGCAGTACTTC. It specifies CSVGGPGYGTYEQYF.

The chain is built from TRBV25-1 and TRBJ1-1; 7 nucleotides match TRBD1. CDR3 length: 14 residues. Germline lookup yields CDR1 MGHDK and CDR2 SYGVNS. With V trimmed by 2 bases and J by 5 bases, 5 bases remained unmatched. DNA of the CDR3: TGTGCCAGCAGTGAAGAGGGGGCGAATACTGAAGCTTTCTTT. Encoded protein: CASSEEGANTEAFF. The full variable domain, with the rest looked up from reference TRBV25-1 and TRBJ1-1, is EADIYQTPRYLVIGTGKKITLECSQTMGHDKMYWYQQDPGMELHLIHYSYGVNSTEKGDLSSESTVSRIRTEHFPLTLESARPSHTSQYLCASSEEGANTEAFFGQGTRLTVV.

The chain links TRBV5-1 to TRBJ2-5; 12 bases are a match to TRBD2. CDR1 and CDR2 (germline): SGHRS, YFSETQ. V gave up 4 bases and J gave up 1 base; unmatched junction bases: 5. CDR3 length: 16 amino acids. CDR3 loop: CASSPGLAGLQETQYF. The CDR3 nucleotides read TGCGCCAGCAGCCCCGGACTAGCGGGGCTCCAAGAGACCCAGTACTTC.

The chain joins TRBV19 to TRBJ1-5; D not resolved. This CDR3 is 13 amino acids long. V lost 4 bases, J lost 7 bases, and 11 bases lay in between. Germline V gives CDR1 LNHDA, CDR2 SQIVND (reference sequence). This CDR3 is CASSKEVAQPQHF. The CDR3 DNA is TGTGCCAGTAGTAAAGAAGTAGCCCAGCCCCAGCATTTT. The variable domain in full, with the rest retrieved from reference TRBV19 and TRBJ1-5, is DGGITQSPKYLFRKEGQNVTLSCEQNLNHDAMYWYRQDPGQGLRLIYYSQIVNDFQKGDIAEGYSVSREKKESFPLTVTSAQKNPTAFYLCASSKEVAQPQHFGDGTRLSIL.

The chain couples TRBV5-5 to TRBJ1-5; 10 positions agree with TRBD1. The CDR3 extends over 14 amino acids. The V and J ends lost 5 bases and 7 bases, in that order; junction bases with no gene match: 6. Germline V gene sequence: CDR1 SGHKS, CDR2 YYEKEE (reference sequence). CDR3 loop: CASSLTGGGQPQHF. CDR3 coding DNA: TGTGCCAGCAGTCTGACAGGGGGCGGCCAGCCCCAGCATTTT.

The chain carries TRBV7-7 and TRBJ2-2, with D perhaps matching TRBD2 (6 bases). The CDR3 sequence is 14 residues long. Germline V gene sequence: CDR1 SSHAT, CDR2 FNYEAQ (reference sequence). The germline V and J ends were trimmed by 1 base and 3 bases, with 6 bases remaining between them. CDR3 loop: CASSLGGDTGELFF. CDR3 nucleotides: TGTGCCAGCAGCTTAGGCGGGGACACCGGGGAGCTGTTTTTT.

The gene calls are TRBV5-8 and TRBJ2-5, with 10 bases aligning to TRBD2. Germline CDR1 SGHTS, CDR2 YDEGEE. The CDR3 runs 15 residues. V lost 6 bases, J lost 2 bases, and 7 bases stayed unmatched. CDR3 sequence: CASTLGLAIQETQYF. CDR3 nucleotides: TGTGCCAGCACCCTGGGACTAGCGATACAAGAGACCCAGTACTTC.

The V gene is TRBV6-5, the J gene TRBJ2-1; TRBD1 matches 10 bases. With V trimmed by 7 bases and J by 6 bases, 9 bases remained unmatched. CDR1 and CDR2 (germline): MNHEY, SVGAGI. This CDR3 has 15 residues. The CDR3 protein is CASTSVGTGANEQFF. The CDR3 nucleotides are TGTGCCAGCACTAGTGTAGGGACAGGGGCCAATGAGCAGTTCTTC.

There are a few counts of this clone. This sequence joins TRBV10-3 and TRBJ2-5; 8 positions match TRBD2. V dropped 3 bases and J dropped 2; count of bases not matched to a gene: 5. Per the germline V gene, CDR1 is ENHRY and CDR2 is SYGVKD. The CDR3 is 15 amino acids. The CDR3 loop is CAISEALAAQETQYF. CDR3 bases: TGTGCCATCAGTGAAGCACTAGCGGCTCAAGAGACCCAGTACTTC.

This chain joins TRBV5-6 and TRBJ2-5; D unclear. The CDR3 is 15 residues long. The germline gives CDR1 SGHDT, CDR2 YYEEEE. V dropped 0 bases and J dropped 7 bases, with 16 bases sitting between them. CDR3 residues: CASSLEVGWGGTQYF. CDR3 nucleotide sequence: TGTGCCAGCAGCTTGGAAGTAGGCTGGGGTGGGACCCAGTACTTC. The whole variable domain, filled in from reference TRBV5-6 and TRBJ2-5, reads DAGVTQSPTHLIKTRGQQVTLRCSPKSGHDTVSWYQQALGQGPQFIFQYYEEEERQRGNFPDRFSGHQFPNYSSELNVNALLLGDSALYLCASSLEVGWGGTQYFGPGTRLLVL.

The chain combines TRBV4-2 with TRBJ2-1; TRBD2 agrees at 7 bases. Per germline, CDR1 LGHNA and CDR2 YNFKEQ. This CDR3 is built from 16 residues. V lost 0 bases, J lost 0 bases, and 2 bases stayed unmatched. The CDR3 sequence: CASSQDSGGSYNEQFF. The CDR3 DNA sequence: TGTGCCAGCAGCCAAGATTCGGGGGGCTCCTACAATGAGCAGTTCTTC.

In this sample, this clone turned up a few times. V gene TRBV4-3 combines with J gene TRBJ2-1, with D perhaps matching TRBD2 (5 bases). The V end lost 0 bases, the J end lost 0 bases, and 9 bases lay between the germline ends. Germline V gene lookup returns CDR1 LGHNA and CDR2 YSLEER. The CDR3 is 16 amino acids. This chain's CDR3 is CASSQEPAVSYNEQFF. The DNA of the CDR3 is TGCGCCAGCAGCCAAGAGCCAGCGGTCTCCTACAATGAGCAGTTCTTC.

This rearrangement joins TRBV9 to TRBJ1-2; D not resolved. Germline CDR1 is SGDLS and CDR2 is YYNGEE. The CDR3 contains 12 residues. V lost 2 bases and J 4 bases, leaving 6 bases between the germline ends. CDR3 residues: CASSVDGYGYTF. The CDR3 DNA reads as TGTGCCAGCAGCGTGGATGGCTATGGCTACACCTTC.

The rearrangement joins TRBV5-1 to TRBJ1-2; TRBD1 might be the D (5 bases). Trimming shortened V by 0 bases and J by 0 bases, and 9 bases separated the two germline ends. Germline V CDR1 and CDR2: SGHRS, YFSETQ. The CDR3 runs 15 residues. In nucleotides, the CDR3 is TGCGCCAGCAGCTTGGGTGGGGACTCTAACTATGGCTACACCTTC. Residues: CASSLGGDSNYGYTF.

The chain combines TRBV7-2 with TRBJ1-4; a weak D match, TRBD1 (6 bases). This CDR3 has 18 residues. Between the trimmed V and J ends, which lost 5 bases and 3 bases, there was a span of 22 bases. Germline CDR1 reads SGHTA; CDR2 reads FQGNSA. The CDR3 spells CASSPWAEGVAANEKLFF. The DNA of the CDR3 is TGTGCCAGCAGCCCATGGGCGGAGGGGGTCGCGGCTAATGAAAAACTGTTTTTT.

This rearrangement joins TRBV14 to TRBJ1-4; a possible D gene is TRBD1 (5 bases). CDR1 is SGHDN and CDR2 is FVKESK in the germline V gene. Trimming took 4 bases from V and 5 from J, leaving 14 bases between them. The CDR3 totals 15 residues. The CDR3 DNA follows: TGTGCCAGCAGCCGGGGACTGAAACCGAATGAAAAACTGTTTTTT. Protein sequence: CASSRGLKPNEKLFF.

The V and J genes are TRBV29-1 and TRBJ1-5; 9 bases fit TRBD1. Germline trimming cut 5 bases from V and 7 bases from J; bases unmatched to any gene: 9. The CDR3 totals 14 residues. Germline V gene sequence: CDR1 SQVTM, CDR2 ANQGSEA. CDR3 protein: CSVSQGAIPQPQHF. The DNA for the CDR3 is TGCAGCGTTTCACAGGGGGCGATCCCCCAGCCCCAGCATTTT.

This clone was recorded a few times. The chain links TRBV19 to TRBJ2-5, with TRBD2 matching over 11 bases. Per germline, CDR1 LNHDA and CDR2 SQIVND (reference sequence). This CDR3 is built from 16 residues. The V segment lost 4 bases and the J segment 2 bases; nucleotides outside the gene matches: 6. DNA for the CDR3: TGTGCCAGTAGTACCACGACTAGCGGGGTTCAAGAGACCCAGTACTTC. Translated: CASSTTTSGVQETQYF.

The CDR3 DNA sequence: TGTGCCAGCAGCCCGCTTCTAGCGGTTGACACAGATACGCAGTATTTT. As protein: CASSPLLAVDTDTQYF. The chain joins TRBV4-2 to TRBJ2-3, with 7 bases lining up with TRBD2. V lost 4 bases to trimming and J lost 2 bases; unmatched junction nucleotides: 9. Germline V CDR1 and CDR2: LGHNA, YNFKEQ. The CDR3 has 16 amino acids.

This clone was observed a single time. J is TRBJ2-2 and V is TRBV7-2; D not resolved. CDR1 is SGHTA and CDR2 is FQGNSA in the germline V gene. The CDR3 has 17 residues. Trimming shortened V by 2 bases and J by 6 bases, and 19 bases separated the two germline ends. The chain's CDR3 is CASSLIVPIRLAGELFF. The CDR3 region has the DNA TGTGCCAGCAGCTTAATCGTCCCTATTCGACTCGCCGGGGAGCTGTTTTTT. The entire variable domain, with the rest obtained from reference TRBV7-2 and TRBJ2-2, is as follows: GAGVSQSPSNKVTEKGKDVELRCDPISGHTALYWYRQSLGQGLEFLIYFQGNSAPDKSGLPSDRFSAERTGGSVSTLTIQRTQQEDSAVYLCASSLIVPIRLAGELFFGEGSRLTVL.

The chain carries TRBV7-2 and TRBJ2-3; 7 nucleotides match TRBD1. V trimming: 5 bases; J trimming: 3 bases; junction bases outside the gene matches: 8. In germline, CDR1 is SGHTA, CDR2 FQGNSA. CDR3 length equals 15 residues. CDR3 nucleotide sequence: TGTGCCAGCAGCCTCCGACAGGGATTGACAGATACGCAGTATTTT. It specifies CASSLRQGLTDTQYF. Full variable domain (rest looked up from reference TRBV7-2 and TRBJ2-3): GAGVSQSPSNKVTEKGKDVELRCDPISGHTALYWYRQSLGQGLEFLIYFQGNSAPDKSGLPSDRFSAERTGGSVSTLTIQRTQQEDSAVYLCASSLRQGLTDTQYFGPGTRLTVL.